The 5 T cell receptor beta chains below all came from one sample that was sequenced in a study of blood T cell repertoires in COVID-19. The data were produced by immunoSEQ multiplex PCR, yet TCRdb's version contains in-frame clones alone and is incomplete. The sample includes 200,000 to 250,000 clones, roughly 82% seen only once; the top ten take 4% to 5%. The sample consisted of peripheral blood. These receptors originate from a woman aged 65 to 85 with acute or convalescent COVID-19.

The V call is TRBV6-6, the J call TRBJ2-3; TRBD2 matches 7 bases. The V segment lost 7 bases and the J segment 5 bases; nucleotides outside the gene matches: 3. The germline V gene has CDR1 MNHNY and CDR2 SVGAGI (reference sequence). The CDR3 consists of 12 residues. The CDR3 protein is CASTRGGDTQYF. CDR3 coding DNA: TGTGCCAGCACCCGCGGGGGAGATACGCAGTATTTT.

V gene TRBV27 combines with J gene TRBJ2-7; 7 bases are a match to TRBD2. The germline CDR1 and CDR2 sequences are MNHEY and SMNVEV (reference sequence). V was pared by 5 bases and J by 7 bases, with 11 bases of the junction left unmatched. The CDR3 totals 14 residues. The CDR3 bases are TGTGCCAGCAGTCGCGCGGGGAGGGGTGGGGAGCAGTACTTC. Translated: CASSRAGRGGEQYF.

This clone has a handful of counts. This sequence joins TRBV7-2 and TRBJ1-1, with D possibly being TRBD1 (6 bases). The length of the CDR3 is 15 residues. V lost 2 bases and J 7 bases, leaving 17 bases between the germline ends. The V gene's germline CDR1 is SGHTA and CDR2 FQGNSA. The CDR3 spells CASSLSQGTSFEAFF. The DNA for the CDR3 is TGTGCCAGCAGCTTAAGTCAGGGGACATCCTTTGAAGCTTTCTTT.

This chain uses TRBV2 with TRBJ1-1; the D gene is possibly TRBD1 (5 bases). In germline, CDR1 is SNHLY, CDR2 FYNNEI. The CDR3 runs to 13 residues. Trimming stripped 8 bases from V and 7 bases from J, with 17 bases between. The CDR3 sequence is CASLPAGWSEAFF. The CDR3 DNA is TGTGCCAGCCTTCCGGCAGGGTGGAGTGAAGCTTTCTTT.

This clone has a single count. This chain uses TRBV19 with TRBJ2-3, with D maybe TRBD2 (5 bases). Trimming shortened V by 6 bases and J by 0 bases, and 10 bases separated the two germline ends. The germline CDR1 and CDR2 sequences are LNHDA and SQIVND (reference sequence). The CDR3 covers 14 residues. The CDR3 DNA sequence: TGTGCCAGTAGGCGGGCCCCTAGCACAGATACGCAGTATTTT. As protein: CASRRAPSTDTQYF.